Sequencing of this T cell receptor (beta chain) was carried out in a study of blood T cell repertoires in COVID-19. The wider study: Samples representing acute and convalescent COVID-19 were sourced from the United States, Italy and Spain. T cells, B-cell-depleted T cells, or PBMCs supplied cDNA or gDNA.

The CDR3 loop spans 15 amino acids. V gave up 2 bases and J gave up 1 base, with 11 bases separating them. Germline-derived CDR1 and CDR2 are LNHDA and SQIVND (reference sequence). Authors' methods: Reference gene primer amplification gave estimated nucleated cell counts. Clones were sequenced by immunoSEQ multiplex PCR, and TCRdb holds only the in-frame ones, with some missing. Clonal size and the V and J genes are those of that table, whereas D and trimming came from the DNA. The sample shows roughly 35,000 clones, about nine tenths of them seen only once. The sample was peripheral blood. The genes are TRBV19 and TRBJ1-1; no reliable D call. The TCR was taken from a man aged 65 to 85 with acute or convalescent COVID-19. The CDR3 DNA is TGTGCCAGTAGTATAATAGAAGAGGGGAACACTGAAGCTTTCTTT. Translation gives CASSIIEEGNTEAFF.